One sample yielded the 18 T cell receptor beta chains listed below, sequenced in a study of cytomegalovirus exposure and HLA in healthy donors. PCR involved 60 Vbeta and 13 Jbeta primers. The data were produced by immunoSEQ multiplex PCR, yet TCRdb's version contains in-frame clones alone and is incomplete. Among about 190,000 clones listed, 75% to 90% were seen once. The source material was PBMCs. These receptor sequences come from a man aged 30 to 39 in good health and CMV-seronegative.

The gene calls are TRBV7-2 and TRBJ2-5; 10 bases match TRBD1. V was clipped by 5 bases and J by 4 bases; unmatched bases: 7. Looked up from germline, CDR1 is SGHTA and CDR2 is FQGNSA. The length of the CDR3 is 15 residues. The CDR3 DNA sequence: TGTGCCAGCAGCGGCCGGGACAGGGGACGAGAGACCCAGTACTTC. This codes for CASSGRDRGRETQYF.

CDR3 in amino acids: CASSDSFQGSTGELFF. Here the CDR3 DNA reads TGTGCCAGCAGCGACTCTTTTCAAGGGAGCACCGGGGAGCTGTTTTTT. The chain links TRBV27 to TRBJ2-2, with a possible D match to TRBD2 (5 bases). Germline assignment: CDR1 MNHEY and CDR2 SMNVEV (reference sequence). Trimming left V 6 bases short and J 4 bases short, with 18 bases between. The CDR3 runs 16 residues.

The chain uses TRBV7-2 and TRBJ1-5; D not certain. The V and J ends lost 3 bases and 1 base respectively, with 13 bases between them. Germline V gene sequence: CDR1 SGHTA, CDR2 FQGNSA. The CDR3 extends over 16 amino acids. In DNA form, the CDR3 reads TGTGCCAGCAGCTTTTATACCGAACGGAGCAATCAGCCCCAGCATTTT. As protein: CASSFYTERSNQPQHF. The complete variable domain, with remaining parts taken from reference TRBV7-2 and TRBJ1-5, reads GAGVSQSPSNKVTEKGKDVELRCDPISGHTALYWYRQSLGQGLEFLIYFQGNSAPDKSGLPSDRFSAERTGGSVSTLTIQRTQQEDSAVYLCASSFYTERSNQPQHFGDGTRLSIL.

V gene TRBV28 combines with J gene TRBJ1-5, with no clear D. Between the trimmed V and J ends, which lost 6 bases and 4 bases, there was a span of 10 bases. This CDR3 region has 13 residues. Germline values: CDR1 MDHEN, CDR2 SYDVKM. In DNA form, the CDR3 reads TGTGCCAGCAGAGAGTTCCTAAATCAGCCCCAGCATTTT. Protein product: CASREFLNQPQHF.

V usage is TRBV7-2 and J usage is TRBJ2-1; D possibly corresponds to TRBD2 (6 bases). The germline V gene has CDR1 SGHTA and CDR2 FQGNSA. The CDR3 loop spans 13 amino acids. Trimming took off 5 bases at V and 6 bases at J, with 11 bases between the two ends. CDR3: CASSPATSNEQFF. For the CDR3, the DNA is TGTGCCAGCAGCCCCGCGACTAGCAATGAGCAGTTCTTC.

The V call is TRBV28, the J call TRBJ1-1; weak D call: TRBD1 (6 bases). CDR1 is MDHEN, CDR2 SYDVKM, per germline. The V end lost 5 bases, the J end lost 5 bases, and 15 bases lay between the germline ends. The CDR3 runs to 14 residues. Written as DNA, the CDR3 is TGTGCCAGCAGTCCGAGGGGGGGGTGGACTGAAGCTTTCTTT. The encoded protein is CASSPRGGWTEAFF.

This chain connects TRBV7-9 to TRBJ2-1; 7 bases are shared with TRBD1. This CDR3 region has 13 residues. With 1 base clipped from V and 13 bases from J, the junction kept 7 bases outside the gene matches. CDR1 is SEHNR, CDR2 FQNEAQ, per germline (reference sequence). The CDR3 DNA is TGTGCCAGCAGCTTAGTGACAGGGATTGGACAGTTCTTC. Translating it yields CASSLVTGIGQFF.

In this sample, this clone turned up once. This chain connects TRBV7-9 to TRBJ2-7, with 8 positions matching TRBD1. After removal of 5 bases from V and 5 bases from J, the junction contained 11 bases not matched to a gene. CDR1 SEHNR and CDR2 FQNEAQ come from the germline V gene (reference sequence). The CDR3 length is 15 residues. The chain's CDR3 is CASSDGQGSADEQYF. The CDR3 bases are TGTGCCAGCAGCGATGGACAGGGTTCAGCTGACGAGCAGTACTTC. Full variable domain (rest looked up from reference TRBV7-9 and TRBJ2-7): DTGVSQNPRHKITKRGQNVTFRCDPISEHNRLYWYRQTLGQGPEFLTYFQNEAQLEKSRLLSDRFSAERPKGSFSTLEIQRTEQGDSAMYLCASSDGQGSADEQYFGPGTRLTVT.

The CDR3 bases are TGTGCCAGCACAAGACCAGGAACAGATACGCAGTATTTT. Protein: CASTRPGTDTQYF. The rearrangement links TRBV18 to TRBJ2-3; D gene uncertain. Germline V gene sequence: CDR1 KGHSH, CDR2 LQKENI. This CDR3 comprises 13 residues. The V end lost 8 bases, the J end lost 3 bases, and 12 bases lay between the germline ends.

The chain joins TRBV7-2 to TRBJ1-4, with TRBD1 matching over 8 bases. The CDR3 totals 17 residues. Trimming took 5 bases from V and 0 from J; bases not matched to a gene: 8. Germline assignment: CDR1 SGHTA and CDR2 FQGNSA. Here the CDR3 reads CASSTGTGRPTNEKLFF. As DNA, the CDR3 is TGTGCCAGCAGCACCGGGACAGGTCGACCAACTAATGAAAAACTGTTTTTT.

This clone showed up just once. The V gene is TRBV11-2, the J gene TRBJ2-1; 14 bases are shared with TRBD2. Germline assignment: CDR1 SGHAT and CDR2 FQNNGV. Trimming took 4 bases from V and 9 from J; bases not matched to a gene: 8. The CDR3 length is 16 residues. The CDR3 bases are TGTGCCAGCAGCTGGGGACTAGCGGGAGTTATTGTTGAGCAGTTCTTC. Protein sequence: CASSWGLAGVIVEQFF.

The chain employs TRBV2 and TRBJ2-1; tentatively, D is TRBD2 (5 bases). CDR1 and CDR2 from the germline V gene are SNHLY and FYNNEI. The CDR3 is made up of 11 amino acids. V was pared by 8 bases and J by 6 bases, with 8 bases between. The CDR3 DNA sequence: TGTGCCAGCTCCCGGGGCAATGAGCAGTTCTTC. Residues: CASSRGNEQFF.

This chain joins TRBV5-1 and TRBJ2-2, with 9 nucleotides matching TRBD2. J was trimmed by 6 bases and V by 2 bases; bases with no gene match: 5. CDR3 size: 15 residues. The germline V gene has CDR1 SGHRS and CDR2 YFSETQ. Written as DNA, the CDR3 is TGCGCCAGCAGCTTACGGACTAGCGAAGCCGGGGAGCTGTTTTTT. This gives the protein CASSLRTSEAGELFF.

The chain links TRBV19 to TRBJ2-3, with 14 bases identical to TRBD2. J was trimmed by 5 bases and V by 7 bases; bases with no gene match: 11. The CDR3 loop spans 17 amino acids. Looked up from germline, CDR1 is LNHDA and CDR2 is SQIVND (reference sequence). This CDR3 reads CASMRSGLAGERDTQYF. The CDR3 nucleotides are TGTGCCAGTATGAGATCGGGACTAGCGGGGGAAAGAGATACGCAGTATTTT. Complete variable domain (other parts from reference TRBV19 and TRBJ2-3): DGGITQSPKYLFRKEGQNVTLSCEQNLNHDAMYWYRQDPGQGLRLIYYSQIVNDFQKGDIAEGYSVSREKKESFPLTVTSAQKNPTAFYLCASMRSGLAGERDTQYFGPGTRLTVL.

CDR3: CAISQLTGTSLYNEQFF. The CDR3 DNA is TGTGCCATCAGTCAACTGACCGGGACTTCCCTTTACAATGAGCAGTTCTTC. The chain carries TRBV10-3 and TRBJ2-1; a weak D match, TRBD2 (6 bases). The CDR3 contains 17 residues. Germline CDR1 reads ENHRY; CDR2 reads SYGVKD. Trimming removed 5 bases from V and 4 bases from J, with 21 bases in between.

The chain recombines TRBV7-6 with TRBJ2-2; no definite D call. The CDR3 extends over 14 amino acids. V dropped 7 bases and J dropped 3 bases, with 12 bases sitting between them. Germline V lookup: CDR1 SGHVS, CDR2 FNYEAQ. The CDR3 region has the DNA TGTGCCAGCACCCGTTTCCTAGACACCGGGGAGCTGTTTTTT. Translated: CASTRFLDTGELFF.

Here the CDR3 reads CASSLQVISGNTIYF. The CDR3 region has the DNA TGTGCCAGCAGCTTACAGGTTATTTCTGGAAACACCATATATTTT. This chain connects TRBV7-2 to TRBJ1-3; D uncertain. V was shortened by 2 bases and J by 1 base, with 9 bases between the two germline ends. The CDR3 extends over 15 amino acids. Germline V gives CDR1 SGHTA, CDR2 FQGNSA.

The rearrangement joins TRBV28 to TRBJ2-2, with TRBD2 identical over 7 bases. Germline V gene sequence: CDR1 MDHEN, CDR2 SYDVKM. Losses at the gene ends were 8 bases for V and 1 base for J; bases not matched to a gene: 4. The CDR3 has 14 amino acids. Written as DNA, the CDR3 is TGTGCCAGCTGGGAGGGCAGGAACACCGGGGAGCTGTTTTTT. It translates to CASWEGRNTGELFF. Combining the CDR3 with reference TRBV28 and TRBJ2-2 gives the whole variable domain DVKVTQSSRYLVKRTGEKVFLECVQDMDHENMFWYRQDPGLGLRLIYFSYDVKMKEKGDIPEGYSVSREKKERFSLILESASTNQTSMYLCASWEGRNTGELFFGEGSRLTVL.